These 20 T cell receptor beta chains came from one sample sequenced in a study of graft-versus-host responses after intestinal transplantation. Libraries were prepared by immunoSEQ multiplex PCR; TCRdb keeps only in-frame clonotypes and omits some of them. The sample records around 130,000 clones, around 94% being singletons. No antigen has been assigned to these receptors. Source: unstimulated CD4+ T cells sorted from spleen or lymph node cells, taken before intestinal transplant. The receptors were gathered from a human donor who received an intestinal transplant.

For the CDR3, the DNA is TGTGCCAGCAGCTTGGTGGGGGGTCTGGATACGCAGTATTTT. Its protein is CASSLVGGLDTQYF. The gene calls are TRBV5-6 and TRBJ2-3; D may be TRBD2 (6 bases). The CDR3 is made up of 14 amino acids. Trimming took off 0 bases at V and 6 bases at J, with 11 bases between the two ends. Germline V gene sequence: CDR1 SGHDT, CDR2 YYEEEE.

The genes are TRBV19 and TRBJ1-5; 8 positions match TRBD1. The CDR3 loop spans 15 amino acids. Trimming cost V 4 bases and J 7 bases; bases outside gene matches: 9. In germline, CDR1 is LNHDA, CDR2 SQIVND (reference sequence). DNA of the CDR3: TGTGCCAGTAGTACAACTACAGGGGGTCGGCAGCCCCAGCATTTT. This encodes CASSTTTGGRQPQHF.

The V and J genes are TRBV6-1 and TRBJ2-7; TRBD2 might be the D (5 bases). This CDR3 comprises 13 residues. Trimming removed 11 bases at V and 2 bases at J, with 16 bases between. Germline V gene lookup returns CDR1 MNHNS and CDR2 SASEGT. The CDR3 region is CAGTEGDPYEQYF. CDR3 sequence (DNA): TGTGCCGGAACTGAGGGTGACCCCTACGAGCAGTACTTC.

The chain recombines TRBV6-6 with TRBJ1-2; no firm D call. Between the trimmed V and J ends, which lost 1 base and 2 bases, there was a span of 8 bases. Looked up from germline, CDR1 is MNHNY and CDR2 is SVGAGI (reference sequence). The CDR3 is 14 amino acids. CDR3 sequence: CASSYFRQNYGYTF. CDR3 nucleotide sequence: TGTGCCAGCAGTTACTTTCGGCAGAACTATGGCTACACCTTC.

The chain joins TRBV18 to TRBJ2-5, with D hard to call. The V and J ends lost 3 bases and 0 bases respectively, with 5 bases between them. This CDR3 has 13 amino acids. Germline V gene sequence: CDR1 KGHSH, CDR2 LQKENI. DNA for the CDR3: TGTGCCAGCTCACCGCGGAACCAAGAGACCCAGTACTTC. It codes for CASSPRNQETQYF.

This clone came up a few times. This same CDR3 is encoded by further DNA sequences in the sample. The gene calls are TRBV5-1 and TRBJ1-3, with D possibly matching TRBD1 (5 bases). The CDR3 sequence is 14 residues long. Germline V CDR1 and CDR2: SGHRS, YFSETQ. V dropped 4 bases and J dropped 0 bases, with 8 bases sitting between them. DNA for the CDR3: TGCGCCAGCAGCGCCGACAGCTCTGGAAACACCATATATTTT. Its protein is CASSADSSGNTIYF.

For this clone: The sample has other DNA sequences that encode this CDR3 too. This rearrangement joins TRBV7-2 to TRBJ1-2, with 8 bases identical to TRBD1. The germline V gene encodes CDR1 SGHTA and CDR2 FQGNSA. The CDR3 sequence is 13 residues long. Trimming at V came to 5 bases and at J to 4 bases, leaving 3 bases not matched to a gene. The CDR3 nucleotides are TGTGCCAGCAGCCTGGACAGGGTCTATGGCTACACCTTC. Protein sequence: CASSLDRVYGYTF.

The chain couples TRBV2 to TRBJ2-1, with D uncertain. CDR1 SNHLY and CDR2 FYNNEI come from the germline V gene. The ends were cut back, 8 bases at V and 8 bases at J, with 7 bases in the middle. The CDR3 loop spans 10 amino acids. The CDR3 sequence: CASSTYEQFF. CDR3 DNA: TGTGCCAGCTCGACTTATGAGCAGTTCTTC.

This clone was counted once. J is TRBJ2-3 and V is TRBV7-8; TRBD2 matches 13 bases. The CDR3 sequence is 17 residues long. Germline CDR1 SGHVS, CDR2 FQNEAQ. V shed 5 bases, J shed 2 bases, and the junction held 7 bases outside the gene matches. CDR3 in amino acids: CASSKTGLAGLTDTQYF. The CDR3, as DNA: TGTGCCAGCAGCAAAACGGGACTAGCGGGGCTCACAGATACGCAGTATTTT.

V is TRBV7-9 and J is TRBJ1-1, with TRBD1 as a possible D gene (5 bases). Germline CDR1 SEHNR, CDR2 FQNEAQ (reference sequence). V shed 0 bases and J shed 1 base, with 6 bases lying between them. This CDR3 contains 14 residues. Here the CDR3 DNA reads TGTGCCAGCAGCTTAGCGGGGGAGAACACTGAAGCTTTCTTT. It specifies CASSLAGENTEAFF.

This chain joins TRBV5-1 and TRBJ2-5, with 10 bases lining up with TRBD1. Germline loops: CDR1 SGHRS, CDR2 YFSETQ. CDR3 size: 17 residues. The V and J ends lost 0 bases and 5 bases, in that order; junction bases with no gene match: 10. This CDR3 reads CASSLAQRTGGRETQYF. CDR3 nucleotide sequence: TGCGCCAGCAGCTTGGCCCAACGGACAGGGGGTAGGGAGACCCAGTACTTC.

The DNA of the CDR3 is TGTGCCAGCAGCTTAGGGGCGGGGGGATCCGGGGAGCTGTTTTTT. It codes for CASSLGAGGSGELFF. This chain joins TRBV7-2 and TRBJ2-2; 8 bases are shared with TRBD2. V lost 1 base, J lost 6 bases, and 4 bases stayed unmatched. The CDR3 length is 15 residues. Per the germline V gene, CDR1 is SGHTA and CDR2 is FQGNSA.

The chain uses TRBV7-8 and TRBJ2-1; 12 bases match TRBD1. V lost 8 bases and J lost 7; bases outside the gene matches: 6. The CDR3 has 14 residues. The V gene's germline CDR1 is SGHVS and CDR2 FQNEAQ. CDR3 in amino acids: CASAVGQGANEQFF. The DNA of the CDR3 is TGTGCCAGCGCCGTGGGACAGGGGGCAAATGAGCAGTTCTTC. The variable domain in full, with the rest retrieved from reference TRBV7-8 and TRBJ2-1, is GAGVSQSPRYKVAKRGQDVALRCDPISGHVSLFWYQQALGQGPEFLTYFQNEAQLDKSGLPSDRFFAERPEGSVSTLKIQRTQQEDSAVYLCASAVGQGANEQFFGPGTRLTVL.

This chain uses TRBV4-2 with TRBJ1-6; D is ambiguous. The germline gives CDR1 LGHNA, CDR2 YNFKEQ. V was cut by 2 bases and J by 7 bases, with 12 bases left in between. This CDR3 region has 15 residues. CDR3 coding DNA: TGTGCCAGCAGCCAACCTCTAACAATCAATTCACCCCTCCACTTT. Its translation is CASSQPLTINSPLHF.

The chain employs TRBV7-2 and TRBJ2-1; 9 bases match TRBD2. Trimming removed 3 bases from V and 7 bases from J; junction bases left unmatched: 7. From germline, CDR1 is SGHTA and CDR2 FQGNSA. CDR3 length equals 15 residues. This CDR3 reads CASSFFAGGRNEQFF. The CDR3 DNA sequence: TGTGCCAGCAGCTTTTTCGCGGGGGGGCGGAATGAGCAGTTCTTC.

The chain joins TRBV19 to TRBJ1-1; D gene uncertain. The germline CDR1 and CDR2 sequences are LNHDA and SQIVND (reference sequence). The CDR3 is 11 amino acids. The V gene lost 5 bases and the J gene lost 7 bases, with 8 bases spanning the gap. CDR3 nucleotide sequence: TGTGCCAGTAGTGAGGAGATTGAAGCTTTCTTT. Encoded protein: CASSEEIEAFF.

The rearrangement links TRBV6-5 to TRBJ2-5; D not certain. Germline CDR1 MNHEY, CDR2 SVGAGI. The ends were cut back, 0 bases at V and 10 bases at J, with 15 bases in the middle. The CDR3 has 14 residues. This CDR3 reads CASSYSSLRPGQYF. CDR3 in DNA: TGTGCCAGCAGTTACTCGAGTCTCCGGCCGGGCCAGTACTTC.

The DNA of the CDR3 is TGTGCCAGCTCGCGCGACCCGGGACAGGGGCCCTCGTCGCAGTATTTT. Translation: CASSRDPGQGPSSQYF. The chain has TRBV18 and TRBJ2-3, with 10 bases that match TRBD1. Germline V gene data show CDR1 as KGHSH and CDR2 as LQKENI. With 6 bases clipped from V and 10 bases from J, the junction kept 16 bases outside the gene matches. The CDR3 has 16 residues.

The chain links TRBV6-5 to TRBJ1-2; TRBD1 is a possible D gene (6 bases). This CDR3 comprises 14 residues. CDR1 and CDR2 from the germline V gene are MNHEY and SVGAGI. The V end lost 6 bases, the J end lost 8 bases, and 19 bases lay between the germline ends. CDR3 bases: TGTGCCAGCAGGGACCAGGGGTCGGTGAGCGGCTACACCTTC. It is translated as CASRDQGSVSGYTF.

This chain joins TRBV10-3 and TRBJ2-2, with TRBD2 matching 9 bases. CDR3 size: 13 residues. V lost 8 bases and J lost 5; bases outside the gene matches: 3. Germline CDR1 ENHRY, CDR2 SYGVKD. The CDR3 loop is CAIGTSSTGELFF. CDR3 DNA sequence: TGTGCCATCGGGACTAGCAGTACCGGGGAGCTGTTTTTT.